This record covers a single T cell receptor beta chain. Its specificity is unknown. This sample was taken from a study of T cell responses to AZD1222 COVID-19 vaccine. Looked up from germline, CDR1 is LNHDA and CDR2 is SQIVND (reference sequence). The V end lost 4 bases, the J end lost 4 bases, and 11 bases lay between the germline ends. This CDR3 spans 14 amino acids. Study observations and caveats: Sampled repertoires all dated from after the peak T cell response. At baseline, just five to seven AZD1222 recipients tested seropositive. Spike was spanned by vaccine-associated CD4 TCRs, with dominance at 160-218 and 743-854.

Repertoires were generated with immunoSEQ multiplex PCR, while TCRdb's copy carries only in-frame clones and drops some. The sample contains 95,000 to 150,000 clones, around 90% of which appear only once. This sequence was found in an adult in good health. This chain links TRBV19 with TRBJ1-3; the D gene is possibly TRBD1 (6 bases). Sequencing used peripheral blood, obtained on day 0 of MenACWY control vaccination. The chain's CDR3 is CASSTPGEGNTIYF. CDR3 DNA: TGTGCCAGTAGTACCCCAGGGGAAGGAAACACCATATATTTT.